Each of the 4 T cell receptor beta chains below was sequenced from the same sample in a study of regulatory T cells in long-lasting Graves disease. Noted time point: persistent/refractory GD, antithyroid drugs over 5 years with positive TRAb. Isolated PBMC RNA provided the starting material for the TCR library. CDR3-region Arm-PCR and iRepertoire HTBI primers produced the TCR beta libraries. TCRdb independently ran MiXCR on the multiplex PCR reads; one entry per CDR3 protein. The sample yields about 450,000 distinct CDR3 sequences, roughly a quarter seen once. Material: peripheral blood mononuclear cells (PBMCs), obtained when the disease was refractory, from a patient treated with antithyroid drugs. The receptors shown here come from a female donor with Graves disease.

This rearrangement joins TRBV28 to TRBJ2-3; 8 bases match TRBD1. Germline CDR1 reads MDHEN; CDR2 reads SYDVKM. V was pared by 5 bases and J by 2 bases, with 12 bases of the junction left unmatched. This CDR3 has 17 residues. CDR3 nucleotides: TGTGCCAGCAGTATGCTTCCGGGACAGGAGGACACAGATACGCAGTATTTT. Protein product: CASSMLPGQEDTDTQYF.

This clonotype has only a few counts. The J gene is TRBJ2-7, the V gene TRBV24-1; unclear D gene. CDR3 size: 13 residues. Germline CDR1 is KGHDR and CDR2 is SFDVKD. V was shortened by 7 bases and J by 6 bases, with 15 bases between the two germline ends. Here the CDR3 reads CATSPGRAGEQYF. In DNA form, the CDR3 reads TGTGCCACCAGCCCGGGTCGGGCTGGCGAGCAGTACTTC.

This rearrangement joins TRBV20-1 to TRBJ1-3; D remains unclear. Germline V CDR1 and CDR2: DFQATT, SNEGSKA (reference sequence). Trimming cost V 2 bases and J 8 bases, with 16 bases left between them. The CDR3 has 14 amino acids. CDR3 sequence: CSARLVDFVDTIYF. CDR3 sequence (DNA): TGCAGTGCTAGACTAGTGGATTTCGTAGACACCATATATTTT.

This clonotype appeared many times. This chain's CDR3 is CASSVELNTEAFF. CDR3 DNA sequence: TGTGCCAGCAGCGTAGAACTGAACACTGAAGCTTTCTTT. The chain joins TRBV9 to TRBJ1-1, with D uncertain. In germline, CDR1 is SGDLS, CDR2 YYNGEE. The V and J ends lost 0 bases and 0 bases respectively, with 3 bases between them. This CDR3 comprises 13 residues.